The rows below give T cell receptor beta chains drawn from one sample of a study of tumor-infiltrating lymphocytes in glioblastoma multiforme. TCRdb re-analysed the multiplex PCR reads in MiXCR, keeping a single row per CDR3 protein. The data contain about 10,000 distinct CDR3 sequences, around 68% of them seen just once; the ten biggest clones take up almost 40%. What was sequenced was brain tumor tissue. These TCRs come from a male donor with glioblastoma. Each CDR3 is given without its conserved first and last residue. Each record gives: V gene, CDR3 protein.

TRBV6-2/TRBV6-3	ATAGQHIKNNGAF
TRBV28	ASSPERLGYYEQY
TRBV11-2	ASCFMFQETQY
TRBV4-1	VSKNLASGVSPLH
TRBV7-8	ASSQKFGAYNEQF
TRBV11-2	ASSGGVGQTYEQY
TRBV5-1	ASTSGTGACNEQF
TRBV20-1	SVRDNIYNEQF
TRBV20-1	SASRPGLAGINEQF
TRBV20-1	SARDPDRETRKAKSIQY
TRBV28	ASSTGTASGYT
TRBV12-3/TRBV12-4	ASSPTGLAVQETQY
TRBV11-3	ASSLGGGTSYNGQF